Below, 21 T cell receptor beta chains from the same sample are listed, as sequenced in a study of blood T cell repertoires in COVID-19. Repertoires were generated with immunoSEQ multiplex PCR, while TCRdb's copy carries only in-frame clones and drops some. Among approximately 120,000 clones listed, less than 85% were seen once. The sequencing sample was made of peripheral blood. These receptors were collected from an older woman with acute or convalescent COVID-19.

This clone was recorded only once. At one of its ends the junction is not consistent with the germline gene, which may arise from a read error. The V and J genes are TRBV3-1 (or the pseudogene TRBV3-2) and TRBJ2-2; TRBD2 matches 7 bases. This CDR3 has 17 residues. Germline CDR1 and CDR2: LGHDT and YNNKEL (reference sequence). The CDR3 DNA is TGTGCCAGCAGCCCTCTGGGGTCACGGGGGGTTCACCGGGGAGCTGTTTTT. Encoded protein: CASSPLGSRGVHRGAVF.

This clone was counted only a few times. This CDR3 reads CAWSWDRENSPLHF. DNA for the CDR3: TGTGCCTGGAGTTGGGACAGGGAGAATTCACCCCTCCACTTT. The chain employs TRBV30 and TRBJ1-6, with 9 bases lining up with TRBD1. Germline assignment: CDR1 GTSNPN and CDR2 SVGIG (reference sequence). With V trimmed by 2 bases and J by 7 bases, 3 bases remained unmatched. The CDR3 covers 14 residues.

The chain links TRBV9 to TRBJ1-6, with 7 bases aligning to TRBD1. J gave up 8 bases and V 4 bases, and 9 bases lay outside the gene matches. Germline assignment: CDR1 SGDLS and CDR2 YYNGEE. The CDR3 spans 15 residues. CDR3 sequence: CASSRDSRADSPLHF. DNA for the CDR3: TGTGCCAGCAGCAGGGACAGCCGGGCGGATTCACCCCTCCACTTT.

The genes are TRBV2 and TRBJ1-2; D gene ambiguous. Germline V gene sequence: CDR1 SNHLY, CDR2 FYNNEI. CDR3 length: 15 residues. V dropped 7 bases and J dropped 4 bases, with 19 bases sitting between them. The CDR3 DNA is TGTGCCAGCACGGGGTCCCCTACAACGGGCTATGGCTACACCTTC. Translated: CASTGSPTTGYGYTF.

This clone has just one count. The chain carries TRBV27 and TRBJ2-1; no firm D call. Trimming took 5 bases from V and 0 from J, leaving 14 bases between them. The CDR3 sequence is 16 residues long. Germline V gene lookup returns CDR1 MNHEY and CDR2 SMNVEV (reference sequence). The chain's CDR3 is CASSRSILSSYNEQFF. The CDR3, as DNA: TGTGCCAGCAGTCGCTCGATTCTTAGCTCCTACAATGAGCAGTTCTTC.

V gene TRBV29-1 combines with J gene TRBJ2-7; 8 bases are shared with TRBD1. The CDR3 is 14 amino acids. J lost 6 bases, V lost 3 bases, and 10 bases had no gene match. From germline, CDR1 is SQVTM and CDR2 ANQGSEA. CDR3 sequence reads: CSVDRGQAGGEQYF. In DNA, the CDR3 is TGCAGCGTTGATAGGGGACAGGCCGGGGGCGAGCAGTACTTC.

In this sample, this clone turned up once. This sequence joins TRBV19 and TRBJ1-2; D remains ambiguous. Between the trimmed V and J ends, which lost 0 bases and 4 bases, there was a span of 6 bases. CDR1 and CDR2 (germline): LNHDA, SQIVND (reference sequence). The length of the CDR3 is 13 residues. CDR3 region: CASSIDGAYGYTF. The CDR3 coding sequence is TGTGCCAGTAGTATAGATGGAGCCTATGGCTACACCTTC. Full variable domain (remainder filled in from reference TRBV19 and TRBJ1-2): DGGITQSPKYLFRKEGQNVTLSCEQNLNHDAMYWYRQDPGQGLRLIYYSQIVNDFQKGDIAEGYSVSREKKESFPLTVTSAQKNPTAFYLCASSIDGAYGYTFGSGTRLTVV.

This chain uses TRBV27 with TRBJ1-1, with TRBD1 matching over 7 bases. V gave up 3 bases and J gave up 5 bases; unmatched junction bases: 6. Per germline, CDR1 MNHEY and CDR2 SMNVEV (reference sequence). CDR3 length: 14 residues. CDR3 loop: CASSLTGMRTEAFF. The CDR3 region has the DNA TGTGCCAGCAGTTTGACAGGGATGAGGACTGAAGCTTTCTTT.

The V call is TRBV2, the J call TRBJ2-1, with TRBD1 matching over 7 bases. Germline V CDR1 and CDR2: SNHLY, FYNNEI. This CDR3 region has 13 residues. With 10 bases clipped from V and 5 bases from J, the junction kept 8 bases outside the gene matches. The CDR3, as DNA: TGTGCCACCCTCCGGGACAGAGACAATGAGCAGTTCTTC. Translated: CATLRDRDNEQFF.

The genes are TRBV2 and TRBJ1-1, with D possibly being TRBD1 (5 bases). Looked up from germline, CDR1 is SNHLY and CDR2 is FYNNEI. CDR3 length equals 13 residues. The V end lost 4 bases, the J end lost 5 bases, and 11 bases lay between the germline ends. CDR3: CASSGGARTEAFF. For the CDR3, the DNA is TGTGCCAGCAGTGGTGGGGCTCGGACTGAAGCTTTCTTT.

This clone has only one observation. The CDR3 protein is CASSTNRGGEQFF. The CDR3 nucleotides read TGTGCCAGCAGTACCAATAGGGGAGGTGAGCAGTTCTTC. The chain has TRBV6-4 and TRBJ2-1; D perhaps matches TRBD2 (6 bases). CDR1 is MRHNA and CDR2 is SNTAGT in the germline V gene. The V end lost 5 bases, the J end lost 9 bases, and 14 bases lay between the germline ends. The CDR3 is 13 residues long.

This clone appeared a single time. The V gene is TRBV28, the J gene TRBJ1-2, with 8 bases that match TRBD1. Trimming at V came to 4 bases and at J to 5 bases, leaving 15 bases not matched to a gene. The germline V gene has CDR1 MDHEN and CDR2 SYDVKM. CDR3 length: 17 residues. CDR3 sequence reads: CASSSTTRHRGYYGYTF. In nucleotides, the CDR3 is TGTGCCAGCAGTTCAACGACCCGGCACAGGGGGTATTATGGCTACACCTTC.

The gene calls are TRBV5-1 and TRBJ1-2, with 7 nucleotides matching TRBD1. V lost 0 bases, J lost 14 bases, and 10 bases stayed unmatched. Germline assignment: CDR1 SGHRS and CDR2 YFSETQ. The length of the CDR3 is 13 residues. The DNA for the CDR3 is TGCGCCAGCAGCTTGGAGGGGCAGGGGGACGGTACCTTC. This sequence encodes CASSLEGQGDGTF.

The chain carries TRBV7-9 and TRBJ1-2, with D perhaps TRBD1 (5 bases). Per germline, CDR1 SEHNR and CDR2 FQNEAQ (reference sequence). The CDR3 has 13 residues. Trimming removed 6 bases at V and 2 bases at J, with 10 bases between. CDR3 bases: TGTGCCAGCAGTGATGGGGGGAACTATGGCTACACCTTC. Residues: CASSDGGNYGYTF.

The chain combines TRBV12-3 or TRBV12-4 with TRBJ2-7; 7 positions agree with TRBD1. V lost 3 bases to trimming and J lost 7 bases; unmatched junction nucleotides: 6. The CDR3 spans 13 residues. The CDR3 sequence is CASSFEGAREQYF. The CDR3 nucleotides read TGTGCCAGCAGTTTCGAGGGGGCGAGGGAGCAGTACTTC.

V is TRBV6-5 and J is TRBJ1-5; 10 bases map to TRBD1. CDR1 and CDR2 from the germline V gene are MNHEY and SVGAGI. The ends lost 6 bases at V and 7 bases at J; junction bases unmatched: 6. This CDR3 is built from 14 residues. The CDR3 is CASRADRGWQPQHF. The CDR3 nucleotides read TGTGCCAGCAGAGCGGACAGGGGGTGGCAGCCCCAGCATTTT.

J is TRBJ1-1 and V is TRBV11-2; D remains unclear. The V gene's germline CDR1 is SGHAT and CDR2 FQNNGV. The CDR3 runs 13 residues. Trimming took off 1 base at V and 2 bases at J, with 5 bases between the two ends. The CDR3 protein is CASSLVVNTEAFF. The DNA of the CDR3 is TGTGCCAGCAGCTTAGTAGTAAACACTGAAGCTTTCTTT.

The chain links TRBV5-6 to TRBJ2-7; 9 positions agree with TRBD1. Germline lookup yields CDR1 SGHDT and CDR2 YYEEEE. The trim removed 4 bases at V and 2 bases at J, leaving 4 bases unmatched. CDR3 length: 14 residues. The CDR3 loop is CASSHRTGAYEQYF. CDR3 sequence (DNA): TGTGCCAGCAGCCATAGGACAGGGGCCTACGAGCAGTACTTC.

The chain recombines TRBV3-1 (or the pseudogene TRBV3-2) with TRBJ2-7; 8 bases match TRBD2. V lost 4 bases, J lost 1 base, and 9 bases stayed unmatched. CDR3 size: 16 residues. CDR1 is LGHDT and CDR2 is YNNKEL in the germline V gene (reference sequence). The CDR3 sequence is CASSRPAGAQSYEQYF. CDR3 sequence (DNA): TGTGCCAGCAGCCGACCAGCGGGGGCACAGTCCTACGAGCAGTACTTC.

The CDR3 region is CASSLVLAGVETQYF. The CDR3 DNA follows: TGTGCCAGCAGCTTAGTACTAGCGGGAGTGGAGACCCAGTACTTC. The rearrangement joins TRBV7-9 to TRBJ2-5; 11 nucleotides line up with TRBD2. This CDR3 has 15 amino acids. V gave up 1 base and J gave up 5 bases; unmatched junction bases: 3. Germline V gives CDR1 SEHNR, CDR2 FQNEAQ (reference sequence).

V usage is TRBV2 and J usage is TRBJ1-5; 9 nucleotides match TRBD1. Unmatched junction bases numbered 5, after V lost 7 bases and J lost 4 bases. Germline V CDR1 and CDR2: SNHLY, FYNNEI. The CDR3 is 14 amino acids. The CDR3 sequence is CASNADRGNQPQHF. The CDR3 nucleotides read TGTGCCAGCAATGCTGACAGGGGGAATCAGCCCCAGCATTTT.